Included here is one TCR beta chain sequence, with context. Its antigen is as yet unknown. The sample originates from a study of tumor-infiltrating lymphocytes in localized non-small cell lung cancer. General observations from the study: Each assay used a separate piece of the same tissue.

TCRdb's copy holds only in-frame clones and misses some; the assay was immunoSEQ multiplex PCR. In the table there are about 16,000 clones, approximately 70% of which are singletons. The receptor was derived from a human donor with non-small cell lung cancer. Material: lung tumor tissue.

DNA for the CDR3: TGTGCCAGCAGCCGGGACGGCGAAAATGGCTACACCTTC. As protein: CASSRDGENGYTF. This chain uses TRBV4-2 with TRBJ1-2; a weak D match, TRBD1 (5 bases). Trimming shortened V by 4 bases and J by 6 bases, and 12 bases separated the two germline ends. The germline gives CDR1 LGHNA, CDR2 YNFKEQ. The CDR3 is 13 residues long.